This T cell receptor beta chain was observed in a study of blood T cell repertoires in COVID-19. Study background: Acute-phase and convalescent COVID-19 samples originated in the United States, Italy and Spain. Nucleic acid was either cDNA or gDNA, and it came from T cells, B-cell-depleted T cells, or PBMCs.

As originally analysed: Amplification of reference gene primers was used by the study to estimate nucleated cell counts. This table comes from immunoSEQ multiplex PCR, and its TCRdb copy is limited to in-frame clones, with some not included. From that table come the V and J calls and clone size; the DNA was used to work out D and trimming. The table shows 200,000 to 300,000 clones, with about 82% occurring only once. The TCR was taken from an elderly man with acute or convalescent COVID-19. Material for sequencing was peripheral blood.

In DNA, the CDR3 is TGCGCCAGCAGCTTGGGCCCCCGTACAGCAGGGACCGGGGAGCTGTTTTTT. This gives the protein CASSLGPRTAGTGELFF. The J gene is TRBJ2-2, the V gene TRBV5-1, with D possibly TRBD1 on 5 matching bases. Per the germline V gene, CDR1 is SGHRS and CDR2 is YFSETQ. V was pared by 0 bases and J by 5 bases, with 17 bases between. The CDR3 has 17 residues.